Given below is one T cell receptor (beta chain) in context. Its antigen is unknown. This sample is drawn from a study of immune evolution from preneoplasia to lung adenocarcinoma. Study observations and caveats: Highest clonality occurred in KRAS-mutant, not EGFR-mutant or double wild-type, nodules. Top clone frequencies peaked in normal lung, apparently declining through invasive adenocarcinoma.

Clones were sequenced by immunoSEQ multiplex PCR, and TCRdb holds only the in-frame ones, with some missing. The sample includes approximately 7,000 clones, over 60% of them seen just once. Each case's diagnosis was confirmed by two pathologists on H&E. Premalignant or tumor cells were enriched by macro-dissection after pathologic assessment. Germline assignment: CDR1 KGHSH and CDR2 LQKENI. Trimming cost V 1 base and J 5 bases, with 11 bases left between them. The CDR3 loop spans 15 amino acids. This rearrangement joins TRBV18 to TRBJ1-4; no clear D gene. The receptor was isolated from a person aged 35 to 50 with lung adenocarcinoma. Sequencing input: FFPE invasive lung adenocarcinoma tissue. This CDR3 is CASSPQTAPNEKLFF. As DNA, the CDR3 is TGTGCCAGCTCACCACAGACGGCTCCGAATGAAAAACTGTTTTTT.